Listed below are T cell receptor beta chains from one sample, sequenced in a study of blood T cells in healthy people across ages. TCRdb reprocessed the 5' RACE reads with MiXCR, giving one entry per CDR3 protein. The profile shows 800,000 to 950,000 distinct CDR3 sequences, 25% to 35% of them singletons. These data are also associated with another study on T cells of mothers and their children.

The specimen sequenced was blood. The source is a woman aged 40 to 49 in good health. CDR3s include the opening cysteine and the closing phenylalanine or tryptophan. D genes are given only for firm matches. Clone size, where shown, is once, few, many, or a class for clones that have expanded.

j_gene,abundance,v_gene,d_gene,CDR3nt,CDR3aa
TRBJ2-7,many,TRBV15,NA,TGTGCCACCAGCAGAGAAGCGGAGGCGGCCTACGAGCAGTACTTC,CATSREAEAAYEQYF
TRBJ2-1,NA,TRBV5-5,NA,TGTGCCAGCAGCTACTGGACTGCCAACAATGAGCAGTTCTTC,CASSYWTANNEQFF
TRBJ1-2,many,TRBV20-1,TRBD1,TGCAGTGCTAGGGGACAGGGGGCAGGTGGCTACACCTTC,CSARGQGAGGYTF
TRBJ2-1,many,TRBV6-1,TRBD1,TGTGCCAGCAGAGGACAGGGGGGACATTGGGAGCAGTTCTTC,CASRGQGGHWEQFF
TRBJ1-2,few,TRBV7-2,TRBD1,TGTGCCAGCAGCGCGAGTCGACAGGGAGGGTCGTATGGCTACACCTTC,CASSASRQGGSYGYTF
TRBJ2-1,few,TRBV5-1,NA,TGCGCCAGCAGCTTGGCCACTTCGGCGAGGGGCTCCTACAATGAGCAGTTCTTC,CASSLATSARGSYNEQFF
TRBJ2-1,NA,TRBV7-6,NA,TGTGCCAGCAGCGCCCCCTTCGATGAGCAGTTCTTC,CASSAPFDEQFF
TRBJ2-3,few,TRBV28,TRBD2,TGTGCCAGCAGTTTAGATGGGGAGGGTTTAGGCCCAGATACGCAGTATTTT,CASSLDGEGLGPDTQYF
TRBJ2-1,NA,TRBV12-3/TRBV12-4,NA,TGTGCCAGCAGTGTGGACAGAGCTTCGTACAATGAGCAGTTCTTC,CASSVDRASYNEQFF
TRBJ1-2,NA,TRBV7-2,NA,TGTGCCAGCAGCTTTAACCAGGGCAACTATGGCTACACCTTC,CASSFNQGNYGYTF
TRBJ2-2,NA,TRBV4-3,NA,TGCGCCAGCAGCCAAGGGGGGTGGGGGCCAAACACCGGGGAGCTGTTTTTT,CASSQGGWGPNTGELFF
TRBJ1-4,few,TRBV12-3/TRBV12-4,NA,TGTGCCAACAGTTTCGCAGGGGTAGGCGGTGAAAAACTGTTTTTT,CANSFAGVGGEKLFF
TRBJ2-3,NA,TRBV29-1,TRBD2,TGCAGCCCAAGGGGACTAGCCTTCTCTAGCACAGATACGCAGTATTTT,CSPRGLAFSSTDTQYF
TRBJ2-6,NA,TRBV7-2,NA,TGTGCCAGCAGCTTAAGGGCCGCGCCCCTAACTGGGGCCAACGTCCTGACTTTC,CASSLRAAPLTGANVLTF